This T cell receptor (beta chain) was documented in a study of blood T cell repertoires in COVID-19. Turning to the study itself: Acute-phase and convalescent COVID-19 samples originated in the United States, Italy and Spain. Sample material is recorded as cDNA or gDNA derived from T cells, B-cell-depleted T cells, or PBMCs.

Per the authors' pipeline: Cell counts per sample came from amplifying reference gene primers. The table came from immunoSEQ multiplex PCR; TCRdb's copy has only in-frame clones and leaves some out. The V and J calls and clone size are taken from that table; D and trimming were inferred from the DNA. This table holds 100,000 to 150,000 clones, 80% to 95% found once. The germline V gene encodes CDR1 SGDLS and CDR2 YYNGEE. The ends were cut back, 2 bases at V and 3 bases at J, with 8 bases in the middle. This CDR3 is built from 14 residues. It was during active infection that Seattle patients were enrolled and then longitudinally followed. This clone was found a few times. The same CDR3 arises from other DNA sequences in this sample as well.

This TCR was sampled from a man aged 50 to 59 with COVID-19, enrolled during active disease. The sequencing input was peripheral blood. This chain connects TRBV9 to TRBJ2-2, with D perhaps TRBD1 (6 bases). The DNA of the CDR3 is TGTGCCAGCAGCGTCAGACAGGACACCGGGGAGCTGTTTTTT. Translated: CASSVRQDTGELFF. The full variable domain, in which reference TRBV9 and TRBJ2-2 provide the parts outside the CDR3, is DSGVTQTPKHLITATGQRVTLRCSPRSGDLSVYWYQQSLDQGLQFLIQYYNGEERAKGNILERFSAQQFPDLHSELNLSSLELGDSALYFCASSVRQDTGELFFGEGSRLTVL.